Below, 15 T cell receptor beta chains from the same sample are listed, as sequenced in a study of shared clonotypes between healthy human individuals. It was CD45RO-negative cells, positively selected for CCR7, that made up naive CD8 cells, with terminally differentiated effector memory CD45RA+ cells excluded. The method was immunoSEQ multiplex PCR; TCRdb's version includes in-frame clones alone and lacks a portion of them. The sample comprises roughly 1,800,000 clones, about 94% of which are singletons, and 0.9% to 1.5% rests with the top ten. The sequenced material came from naive CD8+ T cells sorted from blood. Every receptor here comes from a young man in good health.

This clone appeared a few times. The chain couples TRBV28 to TRBJ1-6; 8 positions match TRBD1. The germline V gene encodes CDR1 MDHEN and CDR2 SYDVKM. The CDR3 is 15 residues long. J lost 10 bases, V lost 2 bases, and 7 bases had no gene match. CDR3 bases: TGTGCCAGCAGTTTAGGGACAGGCGGAAAGTCACCCCTCCACTTT. Protein product: CASSLGTGGKSPLHF.

This clone came up once. The gene calls are TRBV27 and TRBJ2-1; 7 nucleotides align to TRBD2. The CDR3 runs 15 residues. Trimming took 4 bases from V and 4 from J; bases not matched to a gene: 7. Germline CDR1 is MNHEY and CDR2 is SMNVEV (reference sequence). The chain's CDR3 is CASSWRGGEYNEQFF. The CDR3 coding sequence is TGTGCCAGCAGTTGGCGTGGGGGGGAATACAATGAGCAGTTCTTC.

The V and J genes are TRBV19 and TRBJ2-1; D gene ambiguous. Between the trimmed V and J ends, which lost 5 bases and 6 bases, there was a span of 14 bases. The CDR3 length is 14 residues. Germline V gene sequence: CDR1 LNHDA, CDR2 SQIVND (reference sequence). CDR3 sequence reads: CASSYGVHGNEQFF. Written as DNA, the CDR3 is TGTGCCAGTAGTTATGGGGTACATGGCAATGAGCAGTTCTTC. Based on the CDR3 plus reference TRBV19 and TRBJ2-1, the full variable domain is DGGITQSPKYLFRKEGQNVTLSCEQNLNHDAMYWYRQDPGQGLRLIYYSQIVNDFQKGDIAEGYSVSREKKESFPLTVTSAQKNPTAFYLCASSYGVHGNEQFFGPGTRLTVL.

The chain joins TRBV27 to TRBJ1-2, with unresolved D. The CDR3 sequence is 13 residues long. Germline-derived CDR1 and CDR2 are MNHEY and SMNVEV (reference sequence). Trimming removed 2 bases at V and 8 bases at J, with 12 bases between. CDR3 DNA: TGTGCCAGCAGTTTAGGCCCGAGAATAGGCTACACCTTC. It translates to CASSLGPRIGYTF.

This chain uses TRBV6-6 with TRBJ1-1; D may be TRBD1 (5 bases). The V end was cut by 5 bases, the J end by 0 bases, with 13 bases between. The length of the CDR3 is 15 residues. Germline CDR1 and CDR2: MNHNY and SVGAGI (reference sequence). The CDR3 loop reads CASSPGGDLNTEAFF. CDR3 coding DNA: TGTGCCAGCAGTCCCGGAGGGGACCTGAACACTGAAGCTTTCTTT.

Note on this clone: This same CDR3 is encoded by further DNA sequences in the sample. This rearrangement joins TRBV2 to TRBJ2-3; D remains unclear. CDR1 is SNHLY and CDR2 is FYNNEI in the germline V gene. V lost 6 bases, J lost 1 base, and 8 bases lay in between. This CDR3 spans 13 amino acids. Here the CDR3 DNA reads TGTGCCAGCAGCGAGAGCGGCACAGATACGCAGTATTTT. This gives the protein CASSESGTDTQYF.

The CDR3 region is CASSSSGTGGSNEQYF. In DNA, the CDR3 is TGTGCCAGCAGCTCCTCCGGGACAGGGGGTAGCAACGAGCAGTACTTC. The genes are TRBV7-9 and TRBJ2-7; 11 bases are shared with TRBD1. The germline gives CDR1 SEHNR, CDR2 FQNEAQ (reference sequence). V dropped 4 bases and J dropped 5; count of bases not matched to a gene: 10. This CDR3 is 16 amino acids long.

The rearrangement uses TRBV6-5 and TRBJ1-2; 9 bases agree with TRBD1. Trimming cost V 5 bases and J 6 bases; bases outside gene matches: 7. Germline CDR1 reads MNHEY; CDR2 reads SVGAGI. CDR3 size: 14 residues. The CDR3 bases are TGTGCCAGCAGTCCGACAGGGGGGAGCAATGGCTACACCTTC. Encoded protein: CASSPTGGSNGYTF.

The sample holds a few counts of this clone. V usage is TRBV9 and J usage is TRBJ1-6; the D is unclear. Germline CDR1 reads SGDLS; CDR2 reads YYNGEE. V was shortened by 0 bases and J by 8 bases, with 18 bases between the two germline ends. The length of the CDR3 is 17 residues. The chain's CDR3 is CASSVDEETTDYSPLHF. The CDR3 bases are TGTGCCAGCAGCGTAGACGAGGAAACAACCGATTATTCACCCCTCCACTTT.

This clone has just one count. The sample carries other DNA sequences with the same CDR3. The gene calls are TRBV27 and TRBJ2-2; unclear D gene. V was clipped by 5 bases and J by 5 bases, with 6 bases between them. The CDR3 totals 12 residues. CDR1 MNHEY and CDR2 SMNVEV come from the germline V gene (reference sequence). The CDR3 bases are TGTGCCAGCAGTCCGCTGACCGGGGAGCTGTTTTTT. This sequence encodes CASSPLTGELFF.

The chain joins TRBV19 to TRBJ2-4, with 7 bases lining up with TRBD1. V trimming: 6 bases; J trimming: 4 bases; junction bases outside the gene matches: 6. CDR1 and CDR2 (germline): LNHDA, SQIVND (reference sequence). The CDR3 runs 14 residues. CDR3 nucleotides: TGTGCCAGTAGCTGGGGGACAGCTAAAAACATTCAGTACTTC. Amino acids: CASSWGTAKNIQYF.

In this sample, this clone turned up once. In the same sample, other DNA sequences code for this CDR3. The genes are TRBV27 and TRBJ2-7; 7 positions match TRBD1. Germline-derived CDR1 and CDR2 are MNHEY and SMNVEV (reference sequence). The CDR3 covers 16 residues. The V and J ends lost 5 bases and 0 bases, in that order; junction bases with no gene match: 10. CDR3 region: CASSPSTGTVSYEQYF. In nucleotides, the CDR3 is TGTGCCAGCAGTCCGTCAACCGGGACAGTCTCCTACGAGCAGTACTTC.

This clone was recorded only once. V gene TRBV7-9 combines with J gene TRBJ2-1, with D tentatively TRBD1 (5 bases). This CDR3 region has 16 residues. V was trimmed by 5 bases and J by 2 bases, leaving 16 bases between them. Germline CDR1 SEHNR, CDR2 FQNEAQ (reference sequence). The CDR3 loop reads CASSQHGARPYNEQFF. The CDR3, as DNA: TGTGCCAGCAGCCAGCATGGGGCACGACCCTACAATGAGCAGTTCTTC.

V gene TRBV27 combines with J gene TRBJ2-2; weak D call: TRBD1 (5 bases). V was pared by 5 bases and J by 7 bases, with 20 bases between. The CDR3 consists of 16 residues. Germline V gives CDR1 MNHEY, CDR2 SMNVEV (reference sequence). The CDR3 sequence: CASSVVSPGLGGELFF. CDR3 bases: TGTGCCAGCAGTGTAGTGTCTCCAGGGTTAGGCGGGGAGCTGTTTTTT.

The V gene is TRBV5-1, the J gene TRBJ2-3, with D perhaps matching TRBD1 or TRBD2 (5 bases each). The CDR3 consists of 16 residues. CDR1 is SGHRS and CDR2 is YFSETQ in the germline V gene. V lost 4 bases to trimming and J lost 0 bases, with 15 bases between them. This CDR3 is CASSPGTGFSTDTQYF. The CDR3 DNA is TGCGCCAGCAGCCCGGGGACGGGGTTTAGCACAGATACGCAGTATTTT.